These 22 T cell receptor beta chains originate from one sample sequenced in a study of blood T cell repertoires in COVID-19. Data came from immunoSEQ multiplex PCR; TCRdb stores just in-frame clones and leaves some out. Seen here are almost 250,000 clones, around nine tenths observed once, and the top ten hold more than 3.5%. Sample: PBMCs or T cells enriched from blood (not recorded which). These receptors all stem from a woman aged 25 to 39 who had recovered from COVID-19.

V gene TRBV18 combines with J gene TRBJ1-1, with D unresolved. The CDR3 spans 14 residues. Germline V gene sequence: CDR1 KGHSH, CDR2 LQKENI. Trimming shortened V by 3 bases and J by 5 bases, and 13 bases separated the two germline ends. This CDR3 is CASSPVRGVTEAFF. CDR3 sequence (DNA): TGTGCCAGCTCACCGGTACGCGGGGTAACTGAAGCTTTCTTT.

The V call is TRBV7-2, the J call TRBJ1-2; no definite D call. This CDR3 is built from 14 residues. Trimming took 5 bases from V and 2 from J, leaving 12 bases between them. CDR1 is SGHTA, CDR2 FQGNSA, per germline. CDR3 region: CASSPFGENYGYTF. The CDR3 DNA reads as TGTGCCAGCAGCCCGTTCGGGGAGAACTATGGCTACACCTTC.

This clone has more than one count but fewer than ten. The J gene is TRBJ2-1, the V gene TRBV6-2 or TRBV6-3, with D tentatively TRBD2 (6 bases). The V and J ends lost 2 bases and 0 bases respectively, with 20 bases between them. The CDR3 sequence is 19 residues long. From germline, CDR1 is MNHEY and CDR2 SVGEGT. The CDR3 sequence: CASSYGALALPSSYNEQFF. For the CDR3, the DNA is TGTGCCAGCAGTTACGGCGCCCTAGCGTTGCCGAGCTCCTACAATGAGCAGTTCTTC.

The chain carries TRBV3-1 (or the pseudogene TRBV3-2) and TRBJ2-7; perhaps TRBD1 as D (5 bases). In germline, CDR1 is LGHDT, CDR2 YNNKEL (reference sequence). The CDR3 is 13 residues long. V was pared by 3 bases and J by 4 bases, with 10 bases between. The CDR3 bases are TGTGCCAGCAGCCACGACAGAGAATACGAGCAGTACTTC. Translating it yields CASSHDREYEQYF.

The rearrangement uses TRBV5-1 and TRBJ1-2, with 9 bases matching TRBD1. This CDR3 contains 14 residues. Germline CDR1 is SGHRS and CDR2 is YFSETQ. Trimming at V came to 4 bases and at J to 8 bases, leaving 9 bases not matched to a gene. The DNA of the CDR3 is TGCGCCAGCAGCACGGGACAGGGTGATGAAGGCTACACCTTC. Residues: CASSTGQGDEGYTF.

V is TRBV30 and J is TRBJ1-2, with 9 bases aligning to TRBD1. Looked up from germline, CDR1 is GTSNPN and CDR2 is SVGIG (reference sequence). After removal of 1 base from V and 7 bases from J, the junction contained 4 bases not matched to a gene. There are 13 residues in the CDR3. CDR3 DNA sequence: TGTGCCTGGAGTGGACTGACAGGGGGTGGCTACACCTTC. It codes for CAWSGLTGGGYTF.

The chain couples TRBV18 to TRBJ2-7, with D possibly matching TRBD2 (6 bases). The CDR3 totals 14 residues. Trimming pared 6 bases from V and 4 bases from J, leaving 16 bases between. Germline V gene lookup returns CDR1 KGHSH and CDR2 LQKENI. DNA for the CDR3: TGTGCCAGCTCCCCGGGACTTCTGGTGTACGAGCAGTACTTC. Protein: CASSPGLLVYEQYF. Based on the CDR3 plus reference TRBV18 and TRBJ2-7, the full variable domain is NAGVMQNPRHLVRRRGQEARLRCSPMKGHSHVYWYRQLPEEGLKFMVYLQKENIIDESGMPKERFSAEFPKEGPSILRIQQVVRGDSAAYFCASSPGLLVYEQYFGPGTRLTVT.

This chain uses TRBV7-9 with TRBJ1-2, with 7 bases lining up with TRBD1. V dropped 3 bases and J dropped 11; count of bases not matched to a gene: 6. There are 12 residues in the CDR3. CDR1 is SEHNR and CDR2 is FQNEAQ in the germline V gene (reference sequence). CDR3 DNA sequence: TGTGCCAGCAGCTTGGACAGGTTGGGGTACACCTTC. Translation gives CASSLDRLGYTF. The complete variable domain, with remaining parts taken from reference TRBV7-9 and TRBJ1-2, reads DTGVSQNPRHKITKRGQNVTFRCDPISEHNRLYWYRQTLGQGPEFLTYFQNEAQLEKSRLLSDRFSAERPKGSFSTLEIQRTEQGDSAMYLCASSLDRLGYTFGSGTRLTVV.

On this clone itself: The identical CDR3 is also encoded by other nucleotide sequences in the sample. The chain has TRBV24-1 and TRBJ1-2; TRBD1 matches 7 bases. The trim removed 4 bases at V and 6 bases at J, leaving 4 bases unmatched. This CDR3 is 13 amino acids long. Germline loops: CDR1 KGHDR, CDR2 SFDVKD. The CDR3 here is CATSENRGHGYTF. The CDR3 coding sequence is TGTGCCACCAGTGAAAACAGGGGCCATGGCTACACCTTC.

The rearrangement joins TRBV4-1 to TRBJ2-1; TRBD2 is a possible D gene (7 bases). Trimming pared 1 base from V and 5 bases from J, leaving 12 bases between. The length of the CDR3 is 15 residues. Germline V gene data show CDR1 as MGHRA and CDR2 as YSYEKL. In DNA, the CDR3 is TGCGCCAGCAGCCAAGGAAGGGGGGGGAACAATGAGCAGTTCTTC. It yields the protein CASSQGRGGNNEQFF.

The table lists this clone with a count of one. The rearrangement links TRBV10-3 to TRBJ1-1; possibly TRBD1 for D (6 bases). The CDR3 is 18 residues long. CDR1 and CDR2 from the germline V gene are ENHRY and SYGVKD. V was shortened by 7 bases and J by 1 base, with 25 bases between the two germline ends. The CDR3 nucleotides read TGTGCCATCATTAAAGAGGGGGAGGGGCACACTCAGAACACTGAAGCTTTCTTT. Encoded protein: CAIIKEGEGHTQNTEAFF.

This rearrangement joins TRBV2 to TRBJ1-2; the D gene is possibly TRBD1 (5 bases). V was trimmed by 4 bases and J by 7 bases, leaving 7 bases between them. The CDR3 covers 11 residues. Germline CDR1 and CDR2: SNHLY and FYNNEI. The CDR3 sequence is CASSVTVGYTF. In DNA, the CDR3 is TGTGCCAGCAGTGTGACAGTTGGCTACACCTTC.

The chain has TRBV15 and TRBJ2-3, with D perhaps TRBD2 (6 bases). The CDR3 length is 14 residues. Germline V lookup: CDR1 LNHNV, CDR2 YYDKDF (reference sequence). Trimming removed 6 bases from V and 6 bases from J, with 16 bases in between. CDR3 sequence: CATRAGLLSDTQYF. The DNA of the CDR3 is TGTGCCACCAGGGCGGGACTTCTCTCTGATACGCAGTATTTT. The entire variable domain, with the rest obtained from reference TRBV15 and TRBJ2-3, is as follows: DAMVIQNPRYQVTQFGKPVTLSCSQTLNHNVMYWYQQKSSQAPKLLFHYYDKDFNNEADTPDNFQSRRPNTSFCFLDIRSPGLGDTAMYLCATRAGLLSDTQYFGPGTRLTVL.

The CDR3 is CASSQSGEYHTEAFF. CDR3 coding DNA: TGTGCCAGCAGCCAAAGTGGAGAGTATCACACTGAAGCTTTCTTT. This chain links TRBV3-1 (or the pseudogene TRBV3-2) with TRBJ1-1; D gene uncertain. This CDR3 region has 15 residues. The V end lost 2 bases, the J end lost 3 bases, and 13 bases lay between the germline ends. Germline values: CDR1 LGHDT, CDR2 YNNKEL (reference sequence).

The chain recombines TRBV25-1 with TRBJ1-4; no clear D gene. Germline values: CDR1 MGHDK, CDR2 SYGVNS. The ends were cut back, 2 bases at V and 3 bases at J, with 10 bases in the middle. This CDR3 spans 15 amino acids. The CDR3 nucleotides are TGTGCCAGCAGTGAAAGTAGAGTAGCTAATGAAAAACTGTTTTTT. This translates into CASSESRVANEKLFF.

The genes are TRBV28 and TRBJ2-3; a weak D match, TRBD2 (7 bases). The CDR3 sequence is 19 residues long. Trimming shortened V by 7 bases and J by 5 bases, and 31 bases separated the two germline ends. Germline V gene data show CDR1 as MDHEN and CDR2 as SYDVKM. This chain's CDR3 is CASKTLTLWRGWGQDTQYF. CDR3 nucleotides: TGTGCCAGCAAGACCCTTACCCTTTGGCGGGGGTGGGGGCAAGATACGCAGTATTTT.

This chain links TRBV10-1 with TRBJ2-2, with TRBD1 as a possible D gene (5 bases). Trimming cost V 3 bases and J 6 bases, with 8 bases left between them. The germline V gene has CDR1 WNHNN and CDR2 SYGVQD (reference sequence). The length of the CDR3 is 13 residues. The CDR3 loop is CASSDRVPGELFF. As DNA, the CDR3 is TGCGCCAGCAGTGACAGGGTCCCCGGGGAGCTGTTTTTT.

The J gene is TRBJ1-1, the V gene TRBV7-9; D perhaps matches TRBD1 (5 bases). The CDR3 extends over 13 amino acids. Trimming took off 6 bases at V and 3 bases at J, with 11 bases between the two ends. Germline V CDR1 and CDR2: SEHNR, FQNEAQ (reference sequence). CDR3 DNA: TGTGCCAGCAGTTTTACAGGAGACACTGAAGCTTTCTTT. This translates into CASSFTGDTEAFF.

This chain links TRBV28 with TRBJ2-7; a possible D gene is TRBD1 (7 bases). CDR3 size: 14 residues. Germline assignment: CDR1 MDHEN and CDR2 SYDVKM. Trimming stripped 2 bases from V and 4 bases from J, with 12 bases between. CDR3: CASSLTQGGYEQYF. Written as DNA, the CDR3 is TGTGCCAGCAGTTTAACGCAGGGGGGATACGAGCAGTACTTC.

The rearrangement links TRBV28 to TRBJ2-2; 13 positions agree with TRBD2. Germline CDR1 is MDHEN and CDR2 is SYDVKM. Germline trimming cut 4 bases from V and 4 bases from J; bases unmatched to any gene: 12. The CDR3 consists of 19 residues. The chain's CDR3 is CASSSAGTSGEWRTGELFF. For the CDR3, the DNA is TGTGCCAGCAGTTCAGCCGGGACTAGCGGGGAGTGGCGCACCGGGGAGCTGTTTTTT. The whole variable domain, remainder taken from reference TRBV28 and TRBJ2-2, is DVKVTQSSRYLVKRTGEKVFLECVQDMDHENMFWYRQDPGLGLRLIYFSYDVKMKEKGDIPEGYSVSREKKERFSLILESASTNQTSMYLCASSSAGTSGEWRTGELFFGEGSRLTVL.

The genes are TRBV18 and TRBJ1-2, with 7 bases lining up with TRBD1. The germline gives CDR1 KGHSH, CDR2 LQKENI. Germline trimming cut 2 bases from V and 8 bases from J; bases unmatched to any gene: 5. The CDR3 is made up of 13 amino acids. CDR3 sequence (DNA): TGTGCCAGCTCACCAAACCAGGGGGAAGGCTACACCTTC. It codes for CASSPNQGEGYTF.

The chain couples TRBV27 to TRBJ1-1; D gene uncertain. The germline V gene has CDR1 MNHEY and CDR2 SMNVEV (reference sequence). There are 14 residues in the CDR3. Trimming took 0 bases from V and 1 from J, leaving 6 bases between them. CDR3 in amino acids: CASSLSWANTEAFF. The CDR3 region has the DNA TGTGCCAGCAGTTTATCGTGGGCGAACACTGAAGCTTTCTTT.